This passage covers 9 T cell receptor beta chains from one sample sequenced in a study of response to subunit inactivated influenza vaccine. TCRdb re-called the RT-PCR reads through MiXCR, storing one row per CDR3 protein. Among approximately 530,000 distinct CDR3 sequences, approximately 6.9% were seen once, and the ten largest hold around 12%. The sequenced sample was PBMCs from blood, obtained less than 25 months after vaccination. Receptors originate from a man between 50 and 69 years old who received an inactivated influenza vaccine.

This chain links TRBV20-1 with TRBJ1-2, with D perhaps matching TRBD1 (5 bases). The CDR3 spans 15 residues. CDR1 and CDR2 from the germline V gene are DFQATT and SNEGSKA (reference sequence). Trimming removed 3 bases from V and 2 bases from J, with 16 bases in between. CDR3 amino acids: CSARGQGEGNYGYTF. The CDR3 nucleotides are TGCAGTGCTAGGGGTCAGGGCGAGGGGAACTATGGCTACACCTTC.

The table lists this clonotype with a few counts. This chain connects TRBV7-9 to TRBJ2-2, with 7 bases matching TRBD1. The J segment lost 5 bases and the V segment lost 5 bases, leaving 8 bases of the junction unmatched. The CDR3 has 15 residues. The V gene's germline CDR1 is SEHNR and CDR2 FQNEAQ (reference sequence). The CDR3 spells CASSNPGQTTGELFF. The CDR3 bases are TGTGCCAGCAGCAACCCGGGACAGACAACCGGGGAGCTGTTTTTT.

This clonotype has more than one count but fewer than ten. The chain is built from TRBV7-9 and TRBJ2-3; no firm D call. Germline CDR1 is SEHNR and CDR2 is FQNEAQ (reference sequence). Between the trimmed V and J ends, which lost 5 bases and 2 bases, there was a span of 11 bases. This CDR3 has 14 residues. The CDR3 region is CASSQGYPTDTQYF. CDR3 DNA: TGTGCCAGCAGCCAAGGTTACCCCACAGATACGCAGTATTTT.

At least ten counts were recorded for this clonotype. The rearrangement joins TRBV12-3 or TRBV12-4 to TRBJ2-1; 11 positions match TRBD2. V lost 6 bases, J lost 9 bases, and 10 bases stayed unmatched. This CDR3 is built from 15 residues. CDR3 protein: CASSRTSGSGGEQFF. The DNA of the CDR3 is TGTGCCAGCAGCCGAACTAGCGGGAGTGGTGGTGAGCAGTTCTTC.

This clonotype was seen a few times. CDR3 DNA sequence: TGTGCCAGCAGCTTAATCTGGGCAGGGCGTACAGATACGCAGTATTTT. Protein product: CASSLIWAGRTDTQYF. This chain links TRBV7-9 with TRBJ2-3, with D possibly being TRBD1 (5 bases). With 2 bases removed from V and 3 bases from J, the gap between germline ends came to 15 bases. The germline gives CDR1 SEHNR, CDR2 FQNEAQ (reference sequence). There are 16 residues in the CDR3.

This clonotype was observed at least ten times. The J gene is TRBJ2-2, the V gene TRBV12-3 or TRBV12-4; D remains unclear. The CDR3 sequence is 13 residues long. V was pared by 6 bases and J by 1 base, with 6 bases between. CDR3 nucleotides: TGTGCCAGCAGCCGCAGGAACACCGGGGAGCTGTTTTTT. Its protein product is CASSRRNTGELFF.

The chain joins TRBV7-6 to TRBJ1-1; 7 bases match TRBD1. The V segment lost 7 bases and the J segment 0 bases; nucleotides outside the gene matches: 8. Germline V gene data show CDR1 as SGHVS and CDR2 as FNYEAQ. CDR3 length equals 15 residues. The CDR3 nucleotides read TGTGCCAGCACGCCCGGGACAGAGATGAACACTGAAGCTTTCTTT. This encodes CASTPGTEMNTEAFF.

The V call is TRBV7-8, the J call TRBJ2-4; possible D gene TRBD2, 5 bases. The germline CDR1 and CDR2 sequences are SGHVS and FQNEAQ. The V end lost 5 bases, the J end lost 0 bases, and 8 bases lay between the germline ends. There are 14 residues in the CDR3. The CDR3 sequence: CASSPGVAKNIQYF. The DNA for the CDR3 is TGTGCCAGCAGCCCCGGGGTAGCCAAAAACATTCAGTACTTC.

This clonotype was counted many times. J is TRBJ2-7 and V is TRBV7-9; D uncertain. CDR1 is SEHNR and CDR2 is FQNEAQ in the germline V gene (reference sequence). This CDR3 region has 12 residues. With 4 bases removed from V and 3 bases from J, the gap between germline ends came to 7 bases. The CDR3 nucleotides are TGTGCCAGCAGCTCGAATAACTACGAGCAGTACTTC. Protein: CASSSNNYEQYF.